The clone carrying this T cell receptor (beta chain) has only one observation. This specimen comes from a study of blood T cell repertoires in COVID-19. The overall study: Samples of COVID-19 (acute and convalescent) were obtained from the United States, Italy and Spain.

Germline V gene lookup returns CDR1 LGHNT and CDR2 FRNRAP. The length of the CDR3 is 12 residues. V was clipped by 7 bases and J by 9 bases, with 16 bases between them. The protocol was immunoSEQ multiplex PCR, while the TCRdb copy is restricted to in-frame clones and leaves out a portion. Of about 230,000 clones in the sample, 84% were seen once. Sequencing used peripheral blood. The chain is built from TRBV12-5 and TRBJ2-7; D may be TRBD2 (7 bases). The sequence was collected from a man between 40 and 49 years old who had recovered from COVID-19. The CDR3 loop is CASATLAGAQYF. The CDR3 DNA is TGTGCTAGTGCCACTCTTGCGGGGGCGCAGTACTTC.